These T cell receptor beta chains were read from a single sample in a study of T cells after yellow fever vaccination. TCRdb analysed the 5' RACE reads with MiXCR anew, one entry per CDR3 protein. The table records under 250,000 distinct CDR3 sequences, 6.9% of them present only once. Sequencing was performed on CD4+ T cells sorted from PBMCs, taken 15 days after the yellow fever booster vaccination. All receptors come from a man aged 25 to 45 who received the YFV17D yellow fever vaccine. Each CDR3 is given with its conserved first and last residue. A D gene is named only where the DNA matches it firmly. A clone size is listed for some rows: how often the clone was seen (once, few, many), or a class if it is expanded.

TRBV7-9	TRBD1	TRBJ2-5	many	TGTGCCAGCAGCCTACCCCCGGACAGGGTCCAAGAGACCCAGTACTTC	CASSLPPDRVQETQYF
TRBV7-2	-	TRBJ2-4	-	TGTGCCAGCAGCTTAGCGAACCTACGATTAGCCAAAAACATTCAGTACTTC	CASSLANLRLAKNIQYF
TRBV20-1	TRBD2	TRBJ2-7	many	TGCAGTGCTAGAGATTTGCTAGCGGGAGCCTACGAGCAGTACTTC	CSARDLLAGAYEQYF
TRBV20-1	TRBD1	TRBJ1-4	many	TGCAGTGCCAGGACAGGGCCAACTAATGAAAAACTGTTTTTT	CSARTGPTNEKLFF
TRBV5-1	-	TRBJ1-1	few	TGCGCCAGCAGCTTTAACCGGGAACTTGAAGCTTTCTTT	CASSFNRELEAFF
TRBV5-1	-	TRBJ2-1	few	TGCGCCAGCGGGCAGGGACCAGGTGAGCAGTTCTTC	CASGQGPGEQFF
TRBV5-4	-	TRBJ2-1	-	TGTGCCAGCAGCTTGGGGACAGTCTACAATGAGCAGTTCTTC	CASSLGTVYNEQFF
TRBV5-4	-	TRBJ2-1	few	TGTGCCAGCAGCCAGGGCCTAGGGGGGTCGGCGGATGAGCAGTTCTTC	CASSQGLGGSADEQFF
TRBV3-1	-	TRBJ1-1	few	TGTGCCAGCAGTTCCTACATGAACACTGAAGCTTTCTTT	CASSSYMNTEAFF
TRBV5-1	-	TRBJ2-2	-	TGCGCCAGCAGCACACAGGGAAGCCGGAACACCGGGGAGCTGTTTTTT	CASSTQGSRNTGELFF
TRBV12-3/TRBV12-4	-	TRBJ2-3	-	TGTGCCAGCAGCAATGGTTGGATTCGTACGCAGTATTTT	CASSNGWIRTQYF
TRBV20-1	TRBD2	TRBJ2-1	many	TGCAGTGCTAGAGATCTGGGGGGACTAGCGGGATACGCTGAGCAGTTCTTC	CSARDLGGLAGYAEQFF
TRBV2	TRBD1	TRBJ2-1	-	TGTGCCATTTCCCGGGACAGGGGTTTACATGAGCAGTTCTTC	CAISRDRGLHEQFF
TRBV7-2	TRBD2	TRBJ2-2	-	TGTGCCAGCAGCTTCGGGAGGACCGGGGAGCTGTTTTTT	CASSFGRTGELFF
TRBV20-1	-	TRBJ2-1	-	TGCAGTGCTAGAGATCAGACTAGGCTTAACAATGAGCAGTTCTTC	CSARDQTRLNNEQFF
TRBV7-2	TRBD2	TRBJ2-1	-	TGTGCCAGCAGCTTAGCCCCCGGTAGCGGGAGGGGGGGTGAGCAGTTCTTC	CASSLAPGSGRGGEQFF
TRBV10-3	TRBD2	TRBJ2-7	many	TGTGCCACGCAGCGCGACGGGAGGATGGTCGAGCAGTACTTC	CATQRDGRMVEQYF
TRBV20-1	-	TRBJ1-1	many	TGCAGTGCTAGGGAATCTACAGGGATGGGCACTGAAGCTTTCTTT	CSARESTGMGTEAFF
TRBV20-1	TRBD1	TRBJ1-4	many	TGCAGTGCTAGCCCCGGGACAGGGGGTGAAAAACTGTTTTTT	CSASPGTGGEKLFF
TRBV5-1	-	TRBJ1-2	many	TGCGCCAGCAGCTTCCAGGGCCCTAACTATGGCTACACCTTC	CASSFQGPNYGYTF
TRBV2	-	TRBJ1-5	few	TGTGCCAGCCGCGAGGGGTACAGCAATCAGCCCCAGCATTTT	CASREGYSNQPQHF
TRBV20-1	-	TRBJ2-1	-	TGCAGTGCTAGAAGTGGGTCCATCTACAATGAGCAGTTCTTC	CSARSGSIYNEQFF
TRBV18	-	TRBJ2-7	many	TGTGCCAGCTCACCAACCCGTCATCCCGAGCAGTACTTC	CASSPTRHPEQYF
TRBV11-1	TRBD2	TRBJ2-3	few	TGTGCCAGCAGCTTAGGTGTACTAGCGGGAGATGGCACAGATACGCAGTATTTT	CASSLGVLAGDGTDTQYF
TRBV19	-	TRBJ2-1	many	TGTGCCAGTAGTGCTCTCCTTAGAAGACGGTTCAATGAGCAGTTCTTC	CASSALLRRRFNEQFF
TRBV24-1	-	TRBJ2-3	-	TGTGCCACCAGTTCGGACAGTGCAACGCAGTATTTT	CATSSDSATQYF
TRBV5-5	-	TRBJ1-1	few	TGTGCCAGCAGCTTCGGTTGGGGGAACACTGAAGCTTTCTTT	CASSFGWGNTEAFF
TRBV5-3	-	TRBJ2-2	-	TGTGCCATGAGCACTGGGGTCCTCTGCGAGCTGTTTTTT	CAMSTGVLCELFF
TRBV5-1	-	TRBJ2-2	-	TGCGCCAGCACCCGAACAGATGCCGGGGAGCTGTTTTTT	CASTRTDAGELFF
TRBV7-3	-	TRBJ2-2	many	TGTGCCAGCAGCGCCACGACCGGGGAGCTGTTTTTT	CASSATTGELFF
TRBV20-1	-	TRBJ1-4	few	TGCAGTGCTAAACGGACAACAGGGAAGACTAATGAAAAACTGTTTTTT	CSAKRTTGKTNEKLFF
TRBV6-1	TRBD2	TRBJ2-1	once	TGTGCCAGCAGGGGGACCGGGACTAGCGGGAGCTCCTACAATGAGCAGTTCTTC	CASRGTGTSGSSYNEQFF
TRBV20-1	-	TRBJ2-1	many	TGCAGTGCTAGAGTGGCAGGGTTAAGGGAGCAGTTCTTC	CSARVAGLREQFF
TRBV7-9	-	TRBJ2-7	few	TGTGCCAGCAGCTTATTGGGTGGTGTTCTCTACGAGCAGTACTTC	CASSLLGGVLYEQYF
TRBV3-1	-	TRBJ2-5	many	TGTGCCAGCAGCCAAGATGTAATAGCTCAAGAGACCCAGTACTTC	CASSQDVIAQETQYF
TRBV20-1	-	TRBJ1-5	many	TGCAGTGCTAGAGATTCGCGACAGCCCAATCAGCCCCAGCATTTT	CSARDSRQPNQPQHF
TRBV20-1	-	TRBJ1-6	many	TGCAGTGTTGTGAGGGGGTCACCCCTCCACTTT	CSVVRGSPLHF
TRBV2	TRBD2	TRBJ2-3	-	TGTGCCAGCAGTGGACTAGCGGGAACCCTAGGGGGAGATACGCAGTATTTT	CASSGLAGTLGGDTQYF
TRBV7-8	-	TRBJ1-4	few	TGTGCCAGCAGACTCGACACTTCAGCAACTAATGAAAAACTGTTTTTT	CASRLDTSATNEKLFF
TRBV20-1	-	TRBJ1-2	-	TGCAGTGCTACCCTCGCACAGAGCTATGGCTACACCTTC	CSATLAQSYGYTF
TRBV7-6	-	TRBJ2-1	few	TGTGCCAGCAGCCGAAGTGGGGGGGCAGACAGCTCCTACAATGAGCAGTTCTTC	CASSRSGGADSSYNEQFF
TRBV18	-	TRBJ2-1	many	TGTGCCAGCTCACCAGGGGCGACCGGGAGGCAGTTCTTC	CASSPGATGRQFF
TRBV18	-	TRBJ2-4	many	TGTGCCAGCTCACCTCTGGACCGTCTTCCGACGGCCAAAAACATTCAGTACTTC	CASSPLDRLPTAKNIQYF